The 16 T cell receptor beta chains below come from one sample, sequenced in a study of blood T cell repertoires in COVID-19. Method: immunoSEQ multiplex PCR; TCRdb's copy keeps in-frame clones and lacks some. The sample has fewer than 300,000 clones; over 75% are singletons. The specimen sequenced was peripheral blood. The receptors were gathered from a human donor in a cohort sampled during active COVID-19.

Only a few counts were recorded for this clone. The CDR3 sequence: CASSSSGQHTGELFF. DNA for the CDR3: TGTGCCAGCAGCTCTAGCGGCCAGCACACCGGGGAGCTGTTTTTT. The V gene is TRBV11-3, the J gene TRBJ2-2, with 7 bases matching TRBD2. CDR1 and CDR2 from the germline V gene are SGHNT and YENEEA. CDR3 size: 15 residues. Trimming at V came to 4 bases and at J to 3 bases, leaving 5 bases not matched to a gene.

The chain carries TRBV9 and TRBJ2-2; 11 nucleotides agree with TRBD2. In germline, CDR1 is SGDLS, CDR2 YYNGEE. The length of the CDR3 is 16 residues. V gave up 2 bases and J gave up 2 bases; unmatched junction bases: 2. The CDR3 spells CASSVTSGRNTGELFF. CDR3 nucleotides: TGTGCCAGCAGCGTTACTAGCGGGAGAAACACCGGGGAGCTGTTTTTT.

V and J are TRBV12-3 or TRBV12-4 and TRBJ2-1; tentative D call: TRBD2 (6 bases). Trimming pared 6 bases from V and 6 bases from J, leaving 9 bases between. The CDR3 totals 12 residues. Written as DNA, the CDR3 is TGTGCCAGCAGGCGGGGTACCAATGAGCAGTTCTTC. This sequence encodes CASRRGTNEQFF.

This clone came up once. The chain uses TRBV7-9 and TRBJ1-2, with D tentatively TRBD1 (6 bases). The germline V and J ends were trimmed by 8 bases and 4 bases, with 11 bases remaining between them. The germline gives CDR1 SEHNR, CDR2 FQNEAQ (reference sequence). The CDR3 runs 12 residues. CDR3 bases: TGTGCCAGCTGGGGGGGGGCCTATGGCTACACCTTC. Translated: CASWGGAYGYTF.

This chain uses TRBV4-1 with TRBJ1-1, with a tentative D call TRBD1 (5 bases). The CDR3 runs 15 residues. V was pared by 2 bases and J by 1 base, with 11 bases between. CDR1 and CDR2 (germline): MGHRA, YSYEKL. The CDR3 reads CASSQRTQGNTEAFF. The CDR3 DNA reads TGCGCCAGCAGCCAAAGAACCCAGGGGAACACTGAAGCTTTCTTT.

Only a few counts were recorded for this clone. The genes are TRBV6-2 or TRBV6-3 and TRBJ2-5; 7 bases align to TRBD2. Germline CDR1 is MNHEY and CDR2 is SVGEGT. With 4 bases clipped from V and 9 bases from J, the junction kept 2 bases outside the gene matches. The CDR3 consists of 11 residues. The DNA for the CDR3 is TGTGCCAGCAGTTGGGGGAGGGCCCAGTACTTC. It codes for CASSWGRAQYF.

In its sample, this clone was seen a few times. The V gene is TRBV15, the J gene TRBJ2-5, with TRBD2 matching 8 bases. The CDR3 is 15 residues long. The germline CDR1 and CDR2 sequences are LNHNV and YYDKDF (reference sequence). The junction had 7 bases not matched to a gene; V was cut back by 2 bases and J by 5 bases. The CDR3 is CATSRPGGVYETQYF. The CDR3 bases are TGTGCCACCAGCAGACCCGGGGGGGTGTACGAGACCCAGTACTTC. The full variable domain, in which reference TRBV15 and TRBJ2-5 provide the parts outside the CDR3, is DAMVIQNPRYQVTQFGKPVTLSCSQTLNHNVMYWYQQKSSQAPKLLFHYYDKDFNNEADTPDNFQSRRPNTSFCFLDIRSPGLGDTAMYLCATSRPGGVYETQYFGPGTRLLVL.

The rearrangement uses TRBV29-1 and TRBJ2-3; maybe TRBD2 (6 bases). CDR1 is SQVTM, CDR2 ANQGSEA, per germline. V was trimmed by 4 bases and J by 1 base, leaving 15 bases between them. CDR3 length: 15 residues. The CDR3 sequence is CSVGGSGGGTDTQYF. In nucleotides, the CDR3 is TGCAGCGTTGGGGGCTCGGGCGGGGGCACAGATACGCAGTATTTT.

The rearrangement links TRBV19 to TRBJ2-1; weak D call: TRBD1 (5 bases). The germline V and J ends were trimmed by 7 bases and 3 bases, with 10 bases remaining between them. CDR3 size: 13 residues. Germline assignment: CDR1 LNHDA and CDR2 SQIVND (reference sequence). CDR3 sequence (DNA): TGTGCCAGTATGGGGCAGTTCTACAATGAGCAGTTCTTC. It encodes CASMGQFYNEQFF.

The CDR3 region is CASSAFVGRGYNEQFF. As DNA, the CDR3 is TGTGCCAGCAGCGCCTTTGTGGGGAGAGGGTACAATGAGCAGTTCTTC. The chain employs TRBV9 and TRBJ2-1; TRBD2 is a possible D gene (5 bases). V shed 3 bases and J shed 4 bases, with 17 bases lying between them. The CDR3 loop spans 16 amino acids. CDR1 and CDR2 (germline): SGDLS, YYNGEE.

This chain links TRBV5-1 with TRBJ1-6; TRBD1 matches 7 bases. There are 15 residues in the CDR3. Germline V gives CDR1 SGHRS, CDR2 YFSETQ. The V segment lost 3 bases and the J segment 5 bases; nucleotides outside the gene matches: 5. CDR3 DNA sequence: TGCGCCAGCAGCTGGGGACAGCCAAATAATTCACCCCTCCACTTT. Its translation: CASSWGQPNNSPLHF. Drawing the rest from reference TRBV5-1 and TRBJ1-6, the complete variable domain is KAGVTQTPRYLIKTRGQQVTLSCSPISGHRSVSWYQQTPGQGLQFLFEYFSETQRNKGNFPGRFSGRQFSNSRSEMNVSTLELGDSALYLCASSWGQPNNSPLHFGNGTRLTVT.

The V gene is TRBV7-8, the J gene TRBJ1-2; D uncertain. CDR1 and CDR2 (germline): SGHVS, FQNEAQ. This CDR3 comprises 13 residues. Trimming removed 1 base at V and 3 bases at J, with 6 bases between. CDR3 in amino acids: CASSLGVDYGYTF. DNA of the CDR3: TGTGCCAGCAGCTTAGGTGTAGACTATGGCTACACCTTC.

This clone was seen only once. The chain links TRBV3-1 (or the pseudogene TRBV3-2) to TRBJ1-4; D call uncertain. Trimming stripped 8 bases from V and 5 bases from J, with 24 bases between. From germline, CDR1 is LGHDT and CDR2 YNNKEL (reference sequence). CDR3 length: 17 amino acids. The CDR3 spells CASSAETGSSLNEKLFF. CDR3 DNA: TGTGCCAGCTCAGCCGAGACGGGGAGCAGTTTAAATGAAAAACTGTTTTTT.

For the CDR3, the DNA is TGTGCCAGCAGGGAAACTTCGGTTGCCTCCTATAATTCACCCCTCCACTTT. Protein product: CASRETSVASYNSPLHF. The V gene is TRBV25-1, the J gene TRBJ1-6; no definite D call. The CDR3 has 17 amino acids. V lost 6 bases to trimming and J lost 0 bases, with 15 bases between them. Germline lookup yields CDR1 MGHDK and CDR2 SYGVNS.

Of note for this clone: The same CDR3 also results from other DNA sequences found in this sample. The J gene is TRBJ1-2, the V gene TRBV6-1, with D perhaps TRBD1 (5 bases). Germline V gene lookup returns CDR1 MNHNS and CDR2 SASEGT. The CDR3 is 13 amino acids. V was cut by 3 bases and J by 4 bases, with 9 bases left in between. CDR3 in amino acids: CASSDGGGYGYTF. The CDR3 coding sequence is TGTGCCAGCAGTGATGGGGGGGGCTATGGCTACACCTTC.

The J gene is TRBJ2-3, the V gene TRBV5-1; TRBD1 might be the D (5 bases). The CDR3 consists of 13 residues. The germline gives CDR1 SGHRS, CDR2 YFSETQ. V gave up 4 bases and J gave up 3 bases, with 9 bases separating them. CDR3 DNA sequence: TGCGCCAGCAGCAAAGCAGGGACAGATACGCAGTATTTT. It encodes CASSKAGTDTQYF.